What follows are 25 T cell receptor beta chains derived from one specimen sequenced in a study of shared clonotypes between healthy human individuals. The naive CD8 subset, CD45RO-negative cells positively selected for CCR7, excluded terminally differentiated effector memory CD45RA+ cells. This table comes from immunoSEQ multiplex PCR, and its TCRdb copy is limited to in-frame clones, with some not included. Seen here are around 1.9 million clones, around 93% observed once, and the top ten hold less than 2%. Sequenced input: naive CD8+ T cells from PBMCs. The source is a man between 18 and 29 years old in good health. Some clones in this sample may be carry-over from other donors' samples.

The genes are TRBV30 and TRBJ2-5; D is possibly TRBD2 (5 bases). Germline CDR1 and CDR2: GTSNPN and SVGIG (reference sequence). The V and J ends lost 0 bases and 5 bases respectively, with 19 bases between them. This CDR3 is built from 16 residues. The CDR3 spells CAWSVGLAGLKETQYF. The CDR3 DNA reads TGTGCCTGGAGTGTGGGTCTAGCTGGGCTTAAGGAGACCCAGTACTTC.

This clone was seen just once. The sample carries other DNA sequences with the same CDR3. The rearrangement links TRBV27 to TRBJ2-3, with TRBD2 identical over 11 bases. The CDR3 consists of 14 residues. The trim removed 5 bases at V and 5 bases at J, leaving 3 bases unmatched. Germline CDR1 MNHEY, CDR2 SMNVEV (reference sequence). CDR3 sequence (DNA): TGTGCCAGCAGTCTAGCGGGAGGACTAGATACGCAGTATTTT. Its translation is CASSLAGGLDTQYF.

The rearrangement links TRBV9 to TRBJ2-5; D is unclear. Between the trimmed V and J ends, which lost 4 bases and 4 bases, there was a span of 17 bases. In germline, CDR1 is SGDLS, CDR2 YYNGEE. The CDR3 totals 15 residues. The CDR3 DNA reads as TGTGCCAGCAGCTACCTTAAGGGTGACGGAGAGACCCAGTACTTC. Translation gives CASSYLKGDGETQYF.

CDR3 amino acids: CASNERGPDTQYF. In DNA form, the CDR3 reads TGTGCCAGTAACGAGCGGGGCCCAGATACGCAGTATTTT. The chain employs TRBV19 and TRBJ2-3; 7 bases align to TRBD2. J gave up 4 bases and V 7 bases, and 5 bases lay outside the gene matches. Germline assignment: CDR1 LNHDA and CDR2 SQIVND (reference sequence). The CDR3 has 13 amino acids.

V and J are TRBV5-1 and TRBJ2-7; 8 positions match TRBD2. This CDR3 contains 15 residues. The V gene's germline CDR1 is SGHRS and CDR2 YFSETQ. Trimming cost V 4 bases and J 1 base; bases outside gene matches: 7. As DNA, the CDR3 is TGCGCCAGCAGCCCCACTCGACTAGCGTCCTACGAGCAGTACTTC. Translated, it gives CASSPTRLASYEQYF.

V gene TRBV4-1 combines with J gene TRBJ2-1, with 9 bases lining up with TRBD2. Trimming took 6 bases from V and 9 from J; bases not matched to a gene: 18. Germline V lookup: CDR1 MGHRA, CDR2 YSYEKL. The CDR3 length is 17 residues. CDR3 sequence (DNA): TGCGCCAGCAGGCCAAGATCAGATCTAGCGGGAATAGGTGAGCAGTTCTTC. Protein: CASRPRSDLAGIGEQFF.

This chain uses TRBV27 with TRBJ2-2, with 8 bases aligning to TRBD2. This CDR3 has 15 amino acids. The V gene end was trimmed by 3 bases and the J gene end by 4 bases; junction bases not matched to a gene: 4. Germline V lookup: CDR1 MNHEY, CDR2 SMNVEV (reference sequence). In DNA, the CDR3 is TGTGCCAGCAGTTTCGGCGGGAGGAGCACCGGGGAGCTGTTTTTT. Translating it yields CASSFGGRSTGELFF.

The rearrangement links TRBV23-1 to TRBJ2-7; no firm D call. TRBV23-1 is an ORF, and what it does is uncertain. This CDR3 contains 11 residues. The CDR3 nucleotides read TGCTTCAAGACGGATCCCTACGAGCAGTACTTC. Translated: CFKTDPYEQYF.

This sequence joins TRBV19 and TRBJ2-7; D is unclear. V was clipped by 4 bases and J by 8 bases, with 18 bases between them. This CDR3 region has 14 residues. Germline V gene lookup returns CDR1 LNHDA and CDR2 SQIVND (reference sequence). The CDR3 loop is CASSTALTAFQQYF. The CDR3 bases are TGTGCCAGTAGTACGGCCCTTACCGCTTTTCAGCAGTACTTC.

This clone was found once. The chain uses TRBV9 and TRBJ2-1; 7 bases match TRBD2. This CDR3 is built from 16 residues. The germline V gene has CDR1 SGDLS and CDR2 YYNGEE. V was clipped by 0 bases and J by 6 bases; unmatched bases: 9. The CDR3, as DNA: TGTGCCAGCAGCGTAGCGGAGGGAGGGCCTTTCAATGAGCAGTTCTTC. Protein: CASSVAEGGPFNEQFF.

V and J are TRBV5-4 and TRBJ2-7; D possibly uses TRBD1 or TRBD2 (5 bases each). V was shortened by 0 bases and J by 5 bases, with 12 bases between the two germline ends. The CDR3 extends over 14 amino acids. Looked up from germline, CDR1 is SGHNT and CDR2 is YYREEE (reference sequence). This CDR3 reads CASSLGQGPDEQYF. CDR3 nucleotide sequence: TGTGCCAGCAGCTTGGGCCAGGGACCCGACGAGCAGTACTTC.

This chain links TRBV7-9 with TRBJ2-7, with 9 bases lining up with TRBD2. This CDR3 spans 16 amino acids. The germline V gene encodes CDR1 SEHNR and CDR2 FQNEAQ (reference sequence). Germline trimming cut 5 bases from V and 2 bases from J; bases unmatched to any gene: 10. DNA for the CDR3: TGTGCCAGCAGCACTCCGACTAGCGGCAGCACCTACGAGCAGTACTTC. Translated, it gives CASSTPTSGSTYEQYF.

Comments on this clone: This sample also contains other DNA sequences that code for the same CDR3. For the CDR3, the DNA is TGTGCCAGCAGCTTAGGTGGGAGGGCCGCTGAGCAGTACTTC. Residues: CASSLGGRAAEQYF. The chain is built from TRBV11-2 and TRBJ2-7, with 7 nucleotides matching TRBD2. Trimming removed 1 base from V and 7 bases from J; junction bases left unmatched: 7. Germline assignment: CDR1 SGHAT and CDR2 FQNNGV. The CDR3 is 14 amino acids.

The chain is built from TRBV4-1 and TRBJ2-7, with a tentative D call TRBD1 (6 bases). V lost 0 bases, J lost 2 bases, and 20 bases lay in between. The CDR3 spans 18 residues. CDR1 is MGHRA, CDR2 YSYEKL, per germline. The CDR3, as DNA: TGCGCCAGCAGCCAAGACCCCCAGGGGACCACGATCCCCTACGAGCAGTACTTC. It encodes CASSQDPQGTTIPYEQYF.

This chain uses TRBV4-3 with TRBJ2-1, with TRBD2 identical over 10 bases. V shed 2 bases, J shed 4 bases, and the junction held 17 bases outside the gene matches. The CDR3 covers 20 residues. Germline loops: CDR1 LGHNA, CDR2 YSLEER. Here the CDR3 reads CASSQLHGLAETPFYNEQFF. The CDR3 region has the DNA TGCGCCAGCAGCCAACTACATGGACTAGCGGAAACCCCCTTTTACAATGAGCAGTTCTTC.

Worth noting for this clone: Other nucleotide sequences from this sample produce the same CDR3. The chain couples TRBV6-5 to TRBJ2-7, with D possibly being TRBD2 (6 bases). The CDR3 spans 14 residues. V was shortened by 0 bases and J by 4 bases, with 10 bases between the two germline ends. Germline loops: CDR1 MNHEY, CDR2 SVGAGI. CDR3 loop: CASSYSTGAYEQYF. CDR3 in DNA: TGTGCCAGCAGTTACTCGACGGGAGCTTACGAGCAGTACTTC.

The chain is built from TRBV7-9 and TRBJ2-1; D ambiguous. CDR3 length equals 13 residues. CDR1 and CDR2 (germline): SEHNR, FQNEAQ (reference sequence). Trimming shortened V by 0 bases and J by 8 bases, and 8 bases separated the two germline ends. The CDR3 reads CASSLAVSHEQFF. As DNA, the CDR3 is TGTGCCAGCAGCTTAGCAGTCTCCCATGAGCAGTTCTTC. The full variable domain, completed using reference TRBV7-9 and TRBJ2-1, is DTGVSQNPRHKITKRGQNVTFRCDPISEHNRLYWYRQTLGQGPEFLTYFQNEAQLEKSRLLSDRFSAERPKGSFSTLEIQRTEQGDSAMYLCASSLAVSHEQFFGPGTRLTVL.

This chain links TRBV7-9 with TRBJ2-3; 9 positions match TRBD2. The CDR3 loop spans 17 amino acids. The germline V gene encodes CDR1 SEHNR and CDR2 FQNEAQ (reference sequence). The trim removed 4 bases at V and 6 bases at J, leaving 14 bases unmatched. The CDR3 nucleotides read TGTGCCAGCAGCTCGTTCCCCGTACTAGCGGGTTCGGATACGCAGTATTTT. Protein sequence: CASSSFPVLAGSDTQYF.

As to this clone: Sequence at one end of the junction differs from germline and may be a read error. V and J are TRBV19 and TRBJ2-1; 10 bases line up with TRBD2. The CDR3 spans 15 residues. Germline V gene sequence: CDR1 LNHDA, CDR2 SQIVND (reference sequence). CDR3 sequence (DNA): TGTGCCAGTAGGATAGCGGGAGGTTCCTACAATGAGCAGTTCTTC. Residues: CASRIAGGSYNEQFF.

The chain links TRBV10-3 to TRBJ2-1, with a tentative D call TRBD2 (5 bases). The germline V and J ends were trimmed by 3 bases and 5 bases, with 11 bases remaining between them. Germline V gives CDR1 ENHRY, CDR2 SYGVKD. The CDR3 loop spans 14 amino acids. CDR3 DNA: TGTGCCATCAGTGATTCGGCTAGCCACAATGAGCAGTTCTTC. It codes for CAISDSASHNEQFF.

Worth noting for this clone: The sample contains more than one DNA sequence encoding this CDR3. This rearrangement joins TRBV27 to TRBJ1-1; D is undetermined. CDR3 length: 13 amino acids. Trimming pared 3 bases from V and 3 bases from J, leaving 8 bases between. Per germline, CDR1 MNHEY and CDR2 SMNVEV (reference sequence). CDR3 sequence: CASSFGLYTEAFF. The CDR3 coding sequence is TGTGCCAGCAGTTTCGGCCTTTACACTGAAGCTTTCTTT.

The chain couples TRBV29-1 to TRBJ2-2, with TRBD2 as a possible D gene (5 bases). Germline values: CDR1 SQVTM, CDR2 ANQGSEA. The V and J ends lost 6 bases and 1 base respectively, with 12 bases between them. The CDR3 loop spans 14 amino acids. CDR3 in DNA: TGCAGCGTACACAAAGAGGGGAACACCGGGGAGCTGTTTTTT. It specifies CSVHKEGNTGELFF.

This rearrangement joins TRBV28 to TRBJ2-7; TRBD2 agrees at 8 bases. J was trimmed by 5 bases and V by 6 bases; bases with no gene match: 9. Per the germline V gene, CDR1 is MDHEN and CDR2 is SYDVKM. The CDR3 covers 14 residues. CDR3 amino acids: CASSLVRGADEQYF. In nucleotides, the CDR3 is TGTGCCAGCAGCCTAGTGCGGGGGGCCGACGAGCAGTACTTC.

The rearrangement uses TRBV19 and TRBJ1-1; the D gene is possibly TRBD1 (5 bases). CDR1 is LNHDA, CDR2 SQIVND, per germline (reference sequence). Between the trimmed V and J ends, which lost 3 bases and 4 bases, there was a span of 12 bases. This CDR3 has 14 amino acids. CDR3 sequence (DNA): TGTGCCAGTAGTATCGTCAGGGATAGCACTGAAGCTTTCTTT. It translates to CASSIVRDSTEAFF.

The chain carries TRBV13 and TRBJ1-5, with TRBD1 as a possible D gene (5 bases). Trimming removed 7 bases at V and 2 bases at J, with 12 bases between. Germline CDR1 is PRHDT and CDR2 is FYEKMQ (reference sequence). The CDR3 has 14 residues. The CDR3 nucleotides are TGTGCCAGCACCCGGGGACGGGGCAATCAGCCCCAGCATTTT. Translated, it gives CASTRGRGNQPQHF.